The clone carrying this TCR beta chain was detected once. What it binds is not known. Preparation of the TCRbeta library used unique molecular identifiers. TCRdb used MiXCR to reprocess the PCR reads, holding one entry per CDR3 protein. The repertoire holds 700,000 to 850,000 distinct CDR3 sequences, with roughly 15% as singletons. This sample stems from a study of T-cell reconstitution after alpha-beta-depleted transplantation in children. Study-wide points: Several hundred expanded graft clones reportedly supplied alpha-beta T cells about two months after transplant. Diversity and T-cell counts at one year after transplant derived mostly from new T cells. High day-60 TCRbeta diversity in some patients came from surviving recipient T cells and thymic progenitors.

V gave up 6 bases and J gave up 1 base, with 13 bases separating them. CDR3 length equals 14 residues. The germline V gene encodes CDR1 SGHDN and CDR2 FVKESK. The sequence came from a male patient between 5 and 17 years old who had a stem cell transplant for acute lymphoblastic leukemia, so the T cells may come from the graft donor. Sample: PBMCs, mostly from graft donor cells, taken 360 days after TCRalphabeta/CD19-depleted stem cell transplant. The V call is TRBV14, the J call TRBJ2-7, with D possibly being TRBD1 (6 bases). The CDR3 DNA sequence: TGTGCCAGCAGGGGATGGACAGTTTCCTACGAGCAGTACTTC. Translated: CASRGWTVSYEQYF.